These 17 T cell receptor beta chains were sequenced from one sample in a study of prognosis after radiotherapy for stage I lung cancer. Starting from genomic DNA, TCR beta CDR3 was amplified through two-round multiplex PCR. Each TRBV and TRBJ gene had its own primer in the first PCR round. From the multiplex PCR reads, TCRdb called clonotypes with MiXCR, one entry per CDR3 protein. The table has about 12,000 distinct CDR3 sequences, roughly a third seen once. The specimen was PBMCs, collected before or after stereotactic body radiation therapy (not recorded which). These receptors originate from a donor at least 50 years old with non-small cell lung cancer.

V is TRBV6-2 or TRBV6-3 and J is TRBJ2-7, with D hard to call. This CDR3 comprises 13 residues. Trimming took 0 bases from V and 6 from J, leaving 9 bases between them. The V gene's germline CDR1 is MNHEY and CDR2 SVGEGT. CDR3 coding DNA: TGTGCCAGCAGTTACTCGGGGATTGGCGAGCAGTACTTC. Its translation: CASSYSGIGEQYF.

The genes are TRBV6-1 and TRBJ2-7; TRBD1 matches 8 bases. The germline V gene has CDR1 MNHNS and CDR2 SASEGT. The junction had 13 bases not matched to a gene; V was cut back by 6 bases and J by 6 bases. The CDR3 has 15 residues. In DNA, the CDR3 is TGTGCCAGCAGGGGAAGGGCAGGGGGCGCGTCCGAGCAGTACGTC. Protein: CASRGRAGGASEQYV.

This clonotype was counted ten times or more. The V and J genes are TRBV20-1 and TRBJ1-3; TRBD1 matches at 9 bases. Germline trimming cut 6 bases from V and 0 bases from J; bases unmatched to any gene: 9. The CDR3 covers 16 residues. Per germline, CDR1 DFQATT and CDR2 SNEGSKA (reference sequence). The CDR3 loop reads CSAERQGVGSGNTIYF. The CDR3 nucleotides read TGCAGTGCCGAGCGACAGGGGGTAGGCTCTGGAAACACCATATATTTT.

By proportion, this clonotype is medium-sized. This chain connects TRBV28 to TRBJ2-7, with 7 bases matching TRBD2. The length of the CDR3 is 14 residues. From germline, CDR1 is MDHEN and CDR2 SYDVKM. V dropped 2 bases and J dropped 2; count of bases not matched to a gene: 3. CDR3 sequence reads: CASSLAGETYEQYF. The CDR3 DNA reads TGTGCCAGCAGTTTAGCGGGAGAGACCTACGAGCAGTACTTC.

The chain has TRBV7-6 and TRBJ2-2, with 7 bases that match TRBD1. Trimming at V came to 1 base and at J to 6 bases, leaving 5 bases not matched to a gene. CDR1 is SGHVS and CDR2 is FNYEAQ in the germline V gene. This CDR3 is built from 15 residues. CDR3 amino acids: CASSLEGAYAGELFF. In DNA form, the CDR3 reads TGTGCCAGCAGCTTAGAGGGGGCGTATGCCGGGGAGCTGTTTTTT.

In its sample, this clonotype was seen many times. The chain couples TRBV30 to TRBJ1-2; TRBD1 matches 9 bases. The trim removed 2 bases at V and 4 bases at J, leaving 8 bases unmatched. Germline CDR1 and CDR2: GTSNPN and SVGIG (reference sequence). This CDR3 spans 15 amino acids. The CDR3 DNA follows: TGTGCCTGGAGTAGTGGGACAGGGCTTTTCTATGGCTACACCTTC. Its translation: CAWSSGTGLFYGYTF.

This clonotype came up many times. This chain joins TRBV18 and TRBJ2-1; D ambiguous. In germline, CDR1 is KGHSH, CDR2 LQKENI. The CDR3 totals 16 residues. Deletions cut 0 bases from V and 3 bases from J, with 12 bases between. The CDR3: CASSPPSSIYYNEQFF. The CDR3 DNA sequence: TGTGCCAGCTCACCACCCTCTTCTATTTACTACAATGAGCAGTTCTTC. Full variable domain (missing parts from reference TRBV18 and TRBJ2-1): NAGVMQNPRHLVRRRGQEARLRCSPMKGHSHVYWYRQLPEEGLKFMVYLQKENIIDESGMPKERFSAEFPKEGPSILRIQQVVRGDSAAYFCASSPPSSIYYNEQFFGPGTRLTVL.

This chain uses TRBV7-2 with TRBJ2-7; 11 bases map to TRBD2. V gave up 8 bases and J gave up 4 bases; unmatched junction bases: 7. The germline CDR1 and CDR2 sequences are SGHTA and FQGNSA. The CDR3 is 14 amino acids. Here the CDR3 reads CASVATSGAYEQYF. The CDR3 bases are TGTGCCAGCGTAGCGACTAGCGGGGCTTACGAGCAGTACTTC.

This clonotype is medium-sized within its sample. This chain uses TRBV6-2 or TRBV6-3 with TRBJ2-7; 11 nucleotides match TRBD2. The length of the CDR3 is 19 residues. V was pared by 4 bases and J by 0 bases, with 14 bases of the junction left unmatched. Germline V gene sequence: CDR1 MNHEY, CDR2 SVGEGT. CDR3 protein: CASSSPTPSGRTRSYEQYF. The CDR3 DNA is TGTGCCAGCAGTTCCCCCACCCCTAGCGGGAGGACCCGCTCCTACGAGCAGTACTTC.

This clonotype was picked up many times. The V gene is TRBV28, the J gene TRBJ1-5; 7 bases agree with TRBD1. The CDR3 runs to 16 residues. J lost 5 bases, V lost 1 base, and 8 bases had no gene match. CDR1 and CDR2 (germline): MDHEN, SYDVKM. CDR3 nucleotides: TGTGCCAGCAGTTTATACTCGGGACAGAGATATCAGCCCCAGCATTTT. Its translation is CASSLYSGQRYQPQHF. Looking up the rest from reference TRBV28 and TRBJ1-5 gives the full variable domain: DVKVTQSSRYLVKRTGEKVFLECVQDMDHENMFWYRQDPGLGLRLIYFSYDVKMKEKGDIPEGYSVSREKKERFSLILESASTNQTSMYLCASSLYSGQRYQPQHFGDGTRLSIL.

Worth noting for this clonotype: It is likely a read error: a sequence one base away is far more abundant. The gene calls are TRBV7-6 and TRBJ2-6; D is unclear. CDR3 length: 16 residues. CDR1 is SGHVS and CDR2 is FNYEAQ in the germline V gene. The V gene lost 5 bases and the J gene lost 1 base, with 12 bases spanning the gap. Here the CDR3 DNA reads TGTGCCAGCAGCGAAAGAGCGTGGTCTGGGGCCAACGTCCTGACTTTC. Translation: CASSERAWSGANVLTF.

This clonotype was counted at least ten times. The chain combines TRBV19 with TRBJ1-2; the D is unclear. V lost 2 bases and J 2 bases, leaving 6 bases between the germline ends. Germline V lookup: CDR1 LNHDA, CDR2 SQIVND (reference sequence). CDR3 length: 13 amino acids. CDR3 protein: CASSIQENYGYTF. CDR3 nucleotide sequence: TGTGCCAGTAGTATACAGGAAAACTATGGCTACACCTTC.

This clonotype was seen ten or more times. This rearrangement joins TRBV5-4 to TRBJ2-2; 7 bases match TRBD1. Germline V gives CDR1 SGHNT, CDR2 YYREEE (reference sequence). This CDR3 spans 16 amino acids. The J segment lost 0 bases and the V segment lost 6 bases, leaving 8 bases of the junction unmatched. The CDR3 nucleotides read TGTGCCAGCACCTCGGACAGGACAGCGAACACCGGGGAGCTGTTTTTT. This translates into CASTSDRTANTGELFF.

This clonotype was recorded many times. CDR3 coding DNA: TGTGCCAGCAGTGACCAAACCGGGACTAGCGGGGGAAACACCGGGGAGCTGTTTTTT. It codes for CASSDQTGTSGGNTGELFF. The J gene is TRBJ2-2, the V gene TRBV6-4; TRBD2 agrees at 14 bases. There are 19 residues in the CDR3. Per the germline V gene, CDR1 is MRHNA and CDR2 is SNTAGT. Trimming cost V 2 bases and J 2 bases; bases outside gene matches: 7.

The V and J genes are TRBV29-1 and TRBJ1-5; D is possibly TRBD1 (5 bases). Trimming pared 6 bases from V and 3 bases from J, leaving 12 bases between. In germline, CDR1 is SQVTM, CDR2 ANQGSEA. This CDR3 is 13 amino acids long. The CDR3 is CSVLGAVNQPQHF. Written as DNA, the CDR3 is TGCAGCGTGCTAGGGGCCGTCAATCAGCCCCAGCATTTT.

This chain uses TRBV12-3 or TRBV12-4 with TRBJ2-1; the D is unclear. Trimming removed 5 bases from V and 1 base from J, with 15 bases in between. CDR3 length equals 16 residues. The CDR3 sequence is CASSGVAGESYNEQFF. The CDR3 nucleotides are TGTGCCAGCAGTGGGGTCGCCGGAGAATCCTACAATGAGCAGTTCTTC.

The rearrangement uses TRBV7-9 and TRBJ1-2; 8 bases match TRBD1. J gave up 8 bases and V 5 bases, and 13 bases lay outside the gene matches. This CDR3 comprises 15 residues. Germline V gives CDR1 SEHNR, CDR2 FQNEAQ (reference sequence). CDR3 sequence reads: CASSTGSRTGLGYTF. CDR3 in DNA: TGTGCCAGCAGCACAGGATCCCGGACAGGGTTAGGCTACACCTTC.